The clone carrying this T cell receptor beta chain was counted a single time. This specimen comes from a study of blood T cell repertoires in COVID-19. The data were produced by immunoSEQ multiplex PCR, yet TCRdb's version contains in-frame clones alone and is incomplete. The sample holds about 170,000 clones; around 85% are singletons and the top ten take 1.2%. This sequence originates from a man in his 60s who had recovered from COVID-19. The sequencing sample was made of peripheral blood.

The CDR3 bases are TGTGCCAGCAGCAGGGGACAGGGGAACTATGGCTACACCTTC. Its protein product is CASSRGQGNYGYTF. This chain connects TRBV7-2 to TRBJ1-2; 10 positions match TRBD1. CDR3 length: 14 residues. V lost 5 bases to trimming and J lost 2 bases; unmatched junction nucleotides: 2. Germline CDR1 reads SGHTA; CDR2 reads FQGNSA.